The subject of this entry is one T cell receptor (beta chain). Its antigen is undetermined. This CDR3 is built from 14 residues. V gave up 1 base and J gave up 2 bases, with 9 bases separating them. Germline V gives CDR1 SGHRS, CDR2 YFSETQ. These data come from a study of T cell responses to AZD1222 COVID-19 vaccine. The study's findings and limits: The reported proportion of spike-specific TCRs targeting unmutated variant regions was nearly half.

TCRdb keeps only in-frame clones here, not all; method: immunoSEQ multiplex PCR. The sample contains roughly 120,000 clones, about 93% of which appear only once. The source was peripheral blood, collected 28 days after the second AZD1222 dose. The chain recombines TRBV5-1 with TRBJ2-5; D is undetermined. The TCR originated in an adult who received the AZD1222 COVID-19 vaccine. In DNA, the CDR3 is TGCGCCAGCAGCTTGCAAAGGTCACAAGAGACCCAGTACTTC. Translating it yields CASSLQRSQETQYF.